These T cell receptor beta chains were read from a single sample in a study of blood T cells in healthy people across ages. MiXCR was run by TCRdb on the 5' RACE reads, yielding one entry per CDR3 protein. The sample lists 600,000 to 650,000 distinct CDR3 sequences; around three fifths were seen once. The sequenced sample consisted of blood. The source is a man in his fifties or sixties in good health. Each CDR3 is given with its conserved first and last residue. Fields, in order: clone size, J gene, V gene, CDR3 protein. Clone size is given for some rows only: seen once, a few or many times, or a class if the clone is expanded.

abundance: NA; j_gene: TRBJ2-5; v_gene: TRBV29-1; CDR3aa: CSVGSGGLYGETQYF
abundance: NA; j_gene: TRBJ2-2; v_gene: TRBV7-2; CDR3aa: CASRTANTGELFF
abundance: NA; j_gene: TRBJ2-1; v_gene: TRBV29-1; CDR3aa: CSTWAGAYNEQFF
abundance: few; j_gene: TRBJ1-5; v_gene: TRBV20-1; CDR3aa: CSAREEWGLNQPQHF
abundance: NA; j_gene: TRBJ1-1; v_gene: TRBV20-1; CDR3aa: CSARVGGMNTEAFF
abundance: once; j_gene: TRBJ2-3; v_gene: TRBV20-1; CDR3aa: CSAPPSGIRDTQYF
abundance: NA; j_gene: TRBJ2-7; v_gene: TRBV7-2; CDR3aa: CASSPGSGAYEQYF
abundance: NA; j_gene: TRBJ1-5; v_gene: TRBV28; CDR3aa: CASIPGRGNQPQHF
abundance: NA; j_gene: TRBJ2-7; v_gene: TRBV3-1; CDR3aa: CASSPAGRGYEQYF
abundance: NA; j_gene: TRBJ2-5; v_gene: TRBV20-1; CDR3aa: CSARDRLARGQETQYF
abundance: NA; j_gene: TRBJ1-2; v_gene: TRBV7-2; CDR3aa: CASSPQGSGYGYTF
abundance: NA; j_gene: TRBJ2-1; v_gene: TRBV3-1; CDR3aa: CASSSRDSVEFF
abundance: NA; j_gene: TRBJ2-2; v_gene: TRBV5-1; CDR3aa: CASSLGQATNTGELFF
abundance: few; j_gene: TRBJ2-7; v_gene: TRBV10-3; CDR3aa: CAIRGQGSSYEQYF
abundance: NA; j_gene: TRBJ2-6; v_gene: TRBV27; CDR3aa: CASSLLGTGFSGANVLTF
abundance: once; j_gene: TRBJ2-5; v_gene: TRBV9; CDR3aa: CARGRGVQETQYF
abundance: NA; j_gene: TRBJ1-6; v_gene: TRBV4-1; CDR3aa: CASSQGQGVFSPLHF
abundance: NA; j_gene: TRBJ1-2; v_gene: TRBV2; CDR3aa: CASSEAGRGRYYGYTF
abundance: few; j_gene: TRBJ2-6; v_gene: TRBV29-1; CDR3aa: CSGGSGANVLTF
abundance: few; j_gene: TRBJ1-2; v_gene: TRBV12-3/TRBV12-4; CDR3aa: CASSPRLESRGYTF
abundance: NA; j_gene: TRBJ2-4; v_gene: TRBV12-3/TRBV12-4; CDR3aa: CASSNWGSKNIQYF
abundance: few; j_gene: TRBJ2-2; v_gene: TRBV13; CDR3aa: CASNQGVDTGELFF
abundance: NA; j_gene: NA; v_gene: TRBV5-1; CDR3aa: CASSGGGGLETQYF
abundance: NA; j_gene: TRBJ1-5; v_gene: TRBV12-3/TRBV12-4; CDR3aa: CASSTPAGGGNQPQHF
abundance: NA; j_gene: TRBJ1-2; v_gene: TRBV25-1; CDR3aa: CASSDPGLGLNGYTF
abundance: few; j_gene: TRBJ2-7; v_gene: TRBV5-1; CDR3aa: CASSSTSGGTSYEQYF
abundance: once; j_gene: TRBJ2-3; v_gene: TRBV11-2; CDR3aa: CASSLDLALDTQYF
abundance: NA; j_gene: TRBJ2-2; v_gene: TRBV2; CDR3aa: CASSGGQGPTGELFF
abundance: NA; j_gene: TRBJ2-7; v_gene: TRBV2; CDR3aa: CASSRVETPEQYF
abundance: NA; j_gene: TRBJ2-2; v_gene: TRBV11-2; CDR3aa: CASIRTERGGELFF
abundance: once; j_gene: TRBJ2-1; v_gene: TRBV18; CDR3aa: CASSSTGYNGQFF
abundance: NA; j_gene: TRBJ2-7; v_gene: TRBV5-1; CDR3aa: CASSGDSFSYEQYF
abundance: few; j_gene: TRBJ2-7; v_gene: TRBV20-1; CDR3aa: CSAPKHGTIYEQYF
abundance: NA; j_gene: NA; v_gene: TRBV11-2; CDR3aa: CASSLGGESSYNEQYF
abundance: NA; j_gene: TRBJ1-2; v_gene: TRBV6-5; CDR3aa: CASSYQTGNGGYTF
abundance: NA; j_gene: TRBJ2-7; v_gene: TRBV20-1; CDR3aa: CSASPREAQYF
abundance: NA; j_gene: TRBJ2-3; v_gene: TRBV5-1; CDR3aa: CASGQGEGDTQYF
abundance: many; j_gene: TRBJ2-5; v_gene: TRBV3-1; CDR3aa: CASSQVAAVRYF
abundance: once; j_gene: TRBJ2-5; v_gene: TRBV29-1; CDR3aa: CSVGRGGEETQYF
abundance: NA; j_gene: TRBJ1-4; v_gene: TRBV28; CDR3aa: CASSFSSNEKLFF
abundance: few; j_gene: TRBJ1-2; v_gene: TRBV29-1; CDR3aa: CSVEVGAGYTF
abundance: NA; j_gene: TRBJ2-7; v_gene: TRBV6-6; CDR3aa: CASSWMYEQYF
abundance: NA; j_gene: TRBJ2-1; v_gene: TRBV20-1; CDR3aa: CSAPIAGGPNEQFF
abundance: NA; j_gene: TRBJ2-6; v_gene: TRBV4-1; CDR3aa: CASSQDPVKQTSGANVLTF
abundance: NA; j_gene: TRBJ2-2; v_gene: TRBV10-3; CDR3aa: CATRTSGGTGELFF
abundance: NA; j_gene: TRBJ2-2; v_gene: TRBV5-4; CDR3aa: CASSGGLAGTGELFF
abundance: many; j_gene: TRBJ2-3; v_gene: TRBV12-3/TRBV12-4; CDR3aa: CASSLAGGPTDTQYF
abundance: NA; j_gene: TRBJ1-2; v_gene: TRBV20-1; CDR3aa: CSAADRATYGYTF
abundance: NA; j_gene: TRBJ2-3; v_gene: TRBV9; CDR3aa: CASSVAGGLAGFRGDTQYF
abundance: NA; j_gene: NA; v_gene: TRBV7-2; CDR3aa: CASSLTAETQYF
abundance: NA; j_gene: TRBJ2-7; v_gene: TRBV20-1; CDR3aa: CSGEGTSPSYEQYF
abundance: once; j_gene: TRBJ2-1; v_gene: TRBV6-5; CDR3aa: CASSYSSGYNEQFF